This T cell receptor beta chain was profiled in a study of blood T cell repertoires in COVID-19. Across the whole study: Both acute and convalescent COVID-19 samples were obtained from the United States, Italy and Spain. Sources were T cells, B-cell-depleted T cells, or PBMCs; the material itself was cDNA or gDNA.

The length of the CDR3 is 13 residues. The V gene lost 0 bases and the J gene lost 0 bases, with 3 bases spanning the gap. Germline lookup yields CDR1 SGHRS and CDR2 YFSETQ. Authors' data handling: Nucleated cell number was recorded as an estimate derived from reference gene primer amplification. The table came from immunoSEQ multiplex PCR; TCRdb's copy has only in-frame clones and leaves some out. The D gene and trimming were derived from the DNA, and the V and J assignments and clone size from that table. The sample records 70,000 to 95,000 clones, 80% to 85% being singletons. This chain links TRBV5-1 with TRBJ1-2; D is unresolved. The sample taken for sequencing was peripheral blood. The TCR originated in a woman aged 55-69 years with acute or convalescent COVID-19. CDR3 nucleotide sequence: TGCGCCAGCAGCTTGGAGCCTAACTATGGCTACACCTTC. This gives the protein CASSLEPNYGYTF.